The rows below give T cell receptor beta chains drawn from one sample of a study of control samples from healthy donors and cancer patients. Repertoires were generated with immunoSEQ multiplex PCR, while TCRdb's copy carries only in-frame clones and drops some. The sample yields 75,000 to 100,000 clones, roughly 86% seen once. Specimen: blood. These TCRs come from a man in his fifties in good health. CDR3s include the opening cysteine and the closing phenylalanine or tryptophan. D genes are given only for firm matches. Some rows have no size entry. The others give once, few or many, or a class for an expanded clone.

-,TRBJ1-5,TRBV10-3,-,TGTGCCATCAGTGAGGGGAATCAGCCCCAGCATTTT,CAISEGNQPQHF
TRBD2,TRBJ2-3,TRBV29-1,-,TGCAGCGGGGGACTAGTAACCCCCACAGATACGCAGTATTTT,CSGGLVTPTDTQYF
TRBD1,TRBJ1-6,TRBV9,-,TGTGCCAGCAGCCCGAGGACAGGGGGAGGGAATTCACCCCTCCACTTT,CASSPRTGGGNSPLHF
TRBD2,TRBJ2-6,TRBV2,-,TGTGCCAGCGGGGGGGGAGGCACGGCCAACGTCCTGACTTTC,CASGGGGTANVLTF
-,TRBJ1-4,TRBV2,-,TGTGCCAGCAGTGAAAATAACCCAACTAATGAAAAACTGTTTTTT,CASSENNPTNEKLFF
-,TRBJ1-1,TRBV30,-,TGTGCCTGGAATGGAGCAAACACTGAAGCTTTCTTT,CAWNGANTEAFF
-,TRBJ2-3,TRBV29-1,-,TGCAGCGATTGGACAGCTAGCACAGATACGCAGTATTTT,CSDWTASTDTQYF
-,TRBJ1-4,TRBV2,once,TGTGCCAGCACAACCCCTGCGGGGGCCAGGTCTGAAAAACTGTTTTTT,CASTTPAGARSEKLFF
TRBD2,TRBJ2-5,TRBV27,-,TGTGCCAGCAGTAAAAAAGGACTAGCGGGGGAGACCCAGTACTTC,CASSKKGLAGETQYF
-,TRBJ1-2,TRBV11-1,-,TGTGCCAGCAGCTTATTTCCGGGAAGCTATGGCTACACCTTC,CASSLFPGSYGYTF
-,TRBJ1-1,TRBV10-3,-,TGTGCCATCAGTTCCATGAACACTGAAGCTTTCTTT,CAISSMNTEAFF
TRBD1,TRBJ1-1,TRBV18,once,TGTGCCAGCTCACCACAGGACAGGCGACCTATGAACACTGAAGCTTTCTTT,CASSPQDRRPMNTEAFF
-,TRBJ1-1,TRBV29-1,-,TGCAGCGTTGAAGATCCCCCGGGGAACACTGAAGCTTTCTTT,CSVEDPPGNTEAFF
-,TRBJ1-2,TRBV9,-,TGTGCCAGCAGCCCAAGGACAACGCCACATGGCTACACCTTC,CASSPRTTPHGYTF
-,TRBJ1-5,TRBV2,-,TGTGCCAGCAGTGGACAGGTTCACAATCAGCCCCAGCATTTT,CASSGQVHNQPQHF
-,TRBJ2-7,TRBV3-1/TRBV3-2,-,TGTGCCAGCAGCCAAGATAGGGCAGGGCGAGTCGGCCCACACGAGCAGTACTTC,CASSQDRAGRVGPHEQYF
-,TRBJ2-1,TRBV15,-,TGTGCCACCAGCAGGGGGATGGGGAGCAATGAGCAGTTCTTC,CATSRGMGSNEQFF
-,TRBJ1-6,TRBV30,-,TGTGCCTGGAACACTGCCGGGACGGGGTATAATTCACCCCTCCACTTT,CAWNTAGTGYNSPLHF
-,TRBJ1-3,TRBV29-1,-,TGCAGCGTCCGGACAGCTGGAAACACCATATATTTT,CSVRTAGNTIYF
TRBD1,TRBJ2-6,TRBV27,once,TGTGCCAGCAGTCACAGGGGGGCAGGGGGGATAGGGACCCACTCCTCTGGGGCCAACGTCCTGACTTTC,CASSHRGAGGIGTHSSGANVLTF
-,TRBJ1-6,TRBV2,-,TGTGCCAGCCCTCGAGACTCACCCCTCCACTTT,CASPRDSPLHF
-,TRBJ2-5,TRBV5-1,-,TGCGCCAGCAGCTTGCAGGGGGAGACCCAGTACTTC,CASSLQGETQYF
-,TRBJ1-5,TRBV2,-,TGTGCCAGCAGTGAGGAACGGAGCAATCAGCCCCAGCATTTT,CASSEERSNQPQHF
TRBD1,TRBJ1-5,TRBV29-1,-,TGCAGCGTTGCTCAGACAGGGTTCTTTCAGCCCCAGCATTTT,CSVAQTGFFQPQHF
-,TRBJ1-4,TRBV5-5,few,TGTGCCAGCAGCTTTAAAGGGTTCGGGGGAACAAGAGGGGAAAAACTGTTTTTT,CASSFKGFGGTRGEKLFF
TRBD1,TRBJ2-3,TRBV5-1,-,TGCGCCAGCAGCCGCCCAGGCGCAGGGGGCGGTACGCAGTATTTT,CASSRPGAGGGTQYF
-,TRBJ2-1,TRBV5-8,-,TGTGCCAGCAGGAAGAACGTAGGGGCCTACAATGAGCAGTTCTTC,CASRKNVGAYNEQFF
-,TRBJ2-2,TRBV7-7,-,TGTGCCAGCAGCTTAGGGGGCACCGGGGAGCTGTTTTTT,CASSLGGTGELFF
-,TRBJ2-7,TRBV3-1/TRBV3-2,-,TGTGCCAGCAGCCAAGATATCGGCGGGGTCTACTCCTACGAGCAGTACTTC,CASSQDIGGVYSYEQYF
-,TRBJ2-2,TRBV6-4,-,TGTGCCAGCAGCGCGGGACTCCCGAACACCGGGGAGCTGTTTTTT,CASSAGLPNTGELFF
-,TRBJ1-4,TRBV18,-,TGTGCCAGCTCACCCGAGGGGCTTAATGAAAAACTGTTTTTT,CASSPEGLNEKLFF
-,TRBJ1-2,TRBV2,-,TGTGCCAGCAGTGAAGCGAGGGGGGCGGCGGATGGCTACACCTTC,CASSEARGAADGYTF
-,TRBJ2-7,TRBV5-4,-,TGTGCCAGCAGCTTGAGGAGCAGCGGAGAGCAGTACTTC,CASSLRSSGEQYF
TRBD1,TRBJ2-2,TRBV27,-,TGTGCCAGCAGTCCGGGACAGGCCACCGGGGAGCTGTTTTTT,CASSPGQATGELFF
-,TRBJ2-7,TRBV21-1,-,TGTGCCAGCAGGGGGCTCCAGGGGCACGAGCAGTACTTC,CASRGLQGHEQYF
-,TRBJ1-5,TRBV28,-,TGTGCCAGCAGTTTAAGCGGGATCAATCAGCCCCAGCATTTT,CASSLSGINQPQHF
TRBD1,TRBJ1-6,TRBV2,-,TGTGCCAGCAGTGCCGGACAGGGTTACTCACCCCTCCACTTT,CASSAGQGYSPLHF
-,TRBJ1-3,TRBV19,-,TGTGCCAGTAGTTTGGACAGAAACTCTGGAAACACCATATATTTT,CASSLDRNSGNTIYF
-,TRBJ2-1,TRBV5-8,-,TGTGCCAGCAGCTTGGGGGGGGAATCCTACAATGAGCAGTTCTTC,CASSLGGESYNEQFF
-,TRBJ1-5,TRBV7-8,-,TGTGCCAGCAGCTTAGGAGTCAGGGATGGCCAGCCCCAGCATTTT,CASSLGVRDGQPQHF
-,TRBJ1-5,TRBV19,-,TGTGCCAGTAGTATCCTTAACACGGTGGACTTTAATCAGCCCCAGCATTTT,CASSILNTVDFNQPQHF